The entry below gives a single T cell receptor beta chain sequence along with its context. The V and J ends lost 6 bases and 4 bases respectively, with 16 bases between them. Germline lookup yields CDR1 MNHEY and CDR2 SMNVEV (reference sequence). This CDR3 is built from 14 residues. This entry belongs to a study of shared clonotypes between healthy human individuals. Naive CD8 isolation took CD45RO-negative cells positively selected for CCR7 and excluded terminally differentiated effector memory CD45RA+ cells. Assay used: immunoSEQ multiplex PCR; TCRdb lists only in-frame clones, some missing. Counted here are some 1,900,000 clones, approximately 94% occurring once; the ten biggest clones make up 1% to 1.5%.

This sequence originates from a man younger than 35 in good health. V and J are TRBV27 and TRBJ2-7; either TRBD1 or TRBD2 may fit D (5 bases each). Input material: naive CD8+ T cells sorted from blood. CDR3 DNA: TGTGCCAGCAGCGCTCCGGGACCAGGGTACGAGCAGTACTTC. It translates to CASSAPGPGYEQYF.